The 21 T cell receptor beta chains below all came from one sample that was sequenced in a study of regulatory T cells. Study-wide results and caveats: Hydrophobic residues at CDR3 positions 6 and 7 were enriched in conventional CD4+ T cells of CD3G-deficient patients.

Their antigens remain unidentified. Amplification used 52 TRBV primers and 13 TRBJ primers. The protocol was immunoSEQ multiplex PCR, while the TCRdb copy is restricted to in-frame clones and leaves out a portion. This sample yields about 15,000 clones, of which around 84% are seen a single time; around 8% belongs to the top ten. The sequenced sample was conventional CD4+ T cells sorted from blood. The receptors were sampled from a person aged 25 to 40 with CD3G deficiency.

The CDR3 here is CASSRVAENIQYF. DNA of the CDR3: TGTGCCAGCAGCCGGGTCGCAGAAAACATTCAGTACTTC. The V gene is TRBV28, the J gene TRBJ2-4; D unclear. The CDR3 runs 13 residues. Germline V lookup: CDR1 MDHEN, CDR2 SYDVKM. The V gene lost 6 bases and the J gene lost 5 bases, with 11 bases spanning the gap. The variable domain in full, with the rest retrieved from reference TRBV28 and TRBJ2-4, is DVKVTQSSRYLVKRTGEKVFLECVQDMDHENMFWYRQDPGLGLRLIYFSYDVKMKEKGDIPEGYSVSREKKERFSLILESASTNQTSMYLCASSRVAENIQYFGAGTRLSVL.

The chain combines TRBV5-1 with TRBJ2-3; D perhaps matches TRBD2 (6 bases). The CDR3 is 14 residues long. Trimming took off 0 bases at V and 5 bases at J, with 10 bases between the two ends. Germline CDR1 SGHRS, CDR2 YFSETQ. In DNA, the CDR3 is TGCGCCAGCAGCTTGGGGAGGGAAAGAGATACGCAGTATTTT. Amino acid sequence: CASSLGRERDTQYF.

This clone has just a few counts. The chain uses TRBV5-1 and TRBJ2-2, with D tentatively TRBD1 (6 bases). Germline loops: CDR1 SGHRS, CDR2 YFSETQ. This CDR3 is 14 amino acids long. V was clipped by 4 bases and J by 3 bases, with 10 bases between them. This CDR3 is CASSGGHHTGELFF. In DNA form, the CDR3 reads TGCGCCAGCAGCGGGGGCCATCACACCGGGGAGCTGTTTTTT. The whole variable domain, filled in from reference TRBV5-1 and TRBJ2-2, reads KAGVTQTPRYLIKTRGQQVTLSCSPISGHRSVSWYQQTPGQGLQFLFEYFSETQRNKGNFPGRFSGRQFSNSRSEMNVSTLELGDSALYLCASSGGHHTGELFFGEGSRLTVL.

The rearrangement uses TRBV30 and TRBJ2-1; D may be TRBD2 (6 bases). V was clipped by 0 bases and J by 13 bases, with 22 bases between them. From germline, CDR1 is GTSNPN and CDR2 SVGIG (reference sequence). This CDR3 is 15 amino acids long. CDR3 region: CAWSVHANRGSHQFF. CDR3 DNA: TGTGCCTGGAGTGTACATGCCAATCGGGGGAGCCACCAGTTCTTC.

The chain recombines TRBV18 with TRBJ2-7; D gene uncertain. CDR3 length equals 13 residues. In germline, CDR1 is KGHSH, CDR2 LQKENI. V was cut by 5 bases and J by 6 bases, with 14 bases left in between. CDR3 coding DNA: TGTGCCAGCTCAAACGCCGCAAAGGGCGAGCAGTACTTC. It specifies CASSNAAKGEQYF. The variable domain in full, with the rest retrieved from reference TRBV18 and TRBJ2-7, is NAGVMQNPRHLVRRRGQEARLRCSPMKGHSHVYWYRQLPEEGLKFMVYLQKENIIDESGMPKERFSAEFPKEGPSILRIQQVVRGDSAAYFCASSNAAKGEQYFGPGTRLTVT.

The chain employs TRBV28 and TRBJ2-7; 8 bases match TRBD1. The CDR3 runs 14 residues. Trimming removed 6 bases from V and 5 bases from J; junction bases left unmatched: 9. Germline CDR1 is MDHEN and CDR2 is SYDVKM. CDR3: CASSRRGRGHEQYF. CDR3 coding DNA: TGTGCCAGCAGCCGACGGGGCAGGGGGCACGAGCAGTACTTC. The full variable domain, completed using reference TRBV28 and TRBJ2-7, is DVKVTQSSRYLVKRTGEKVFLECVQDMDHENMFWYRQDPGLGLRLIYFSYDVKMKEKGDIPEGYSVSREKKERFSLILESASTNQTSMYLCASSRRGRGHEQYFGPGTRLTVT.

The V gene is TRBV6-1, the J gene TRBJ1-2, with 7 bases matching TRBD1. V lost 5 bases, J lost 5 bases, and 2 bases stayed unmatched. CDR1 MNHNS and CDR2 SASEGT come from the germline V gene. The length of the CDR3 is 12 residues. CDR3 sequence reads: CASSRDRYGYTF. The CDR3 nucleotides are TGTGCCAGCAGTCGGGACAGATATGGCTACACCTTC.

V and J are TRBV28 and TRBJ1-1, with 7 bases that match TRBD1. This CDR3 is built from 13 residues. The trim removed 2 bases at V and 6 bases at J, leaving 3 bases unmatched. Per the germline V gene, CDR1 is MDHEN and CDR2 is SYDVKM. The DNA for the CDR3 is TGTGCCAGCAGTTTAAGGGGGCGCCCTGAAGCTTTCTTT. Amino acids: CASSLRGRPEAFF.

The table lists this clone with a few counts. This chain links TRBV5-1 with TRBJ1-1, with D hard to call. Germline assignment: CDR1 SGHRS and CDR2 YFSETQ. This CDR3 has 15 amino acids. V dropped 0 bases and J dropped 0 bases, with 9 bases sitting between them. CDR3 bases: TGCGCCAGCAGCTTGGGCGCCAGCCTGAACACTGAAGCTTTCTTT. Translating it yields CASSLGASLNTEAFF.

The V gene is TRBV7-6, the J gene TRBJ1-1; tentative D call: TRBD1 (5 bases). V gave up 1 base and J gave up 4 bases, with 7 bases separating them. CDR3 size: 13 residues. Germline CDR1 and CDR2: SGHVS and FNYEAQ. The CDR3 here is CASSLGGGTEAFF. CDR3 in DNA: TGTGCCAGCAGCTTAGGGGGGGGCACTGAAGCTTTCTTT. The full variable domain, completed using reference TRBV7-6 and TRBJ1-1, is GAGVSQSPRYKVTKRGQDVALRCDPISGHVSLYWYRQALGQGPEFLTYFNYEAQQDKSGLPNDRFSAERPEGSISTLTIQRTEQRDSAMYRCASSLGGGTEAFFGQGTRLTVV.

The count of this clone is one. The chain has TRBV6-1 and TRBJ2-7, with TRBD2 matching 8 bases. V dropped 6 bases and J dropped 4; count of bases not matched to a gene: 5. Germline values: CDR1 MNHNS, CDR2 SASEGT. The CDR3 is 13 amino acids. In DNA form, the CDR3 reads TGTGCCAGCAGCCACAGCGGGAGATACGAGCAGTACTTC. Protein sequence: CASSHSGRYEQYF.

V is TRBV5-1 and J is TRBJ2-5; TRBD1 agrees at 10 bases. This CDR3 contains 15 residues. Trimming cost V 7 bases and J 5 bases; bases outside gene matches: 11. CDR1 is SGHRS and CDR2 is YFSETQ in the germline V gene. In DNA form, the CDR3 reads TGCGCCAGCGGCCCTGGGACAGGGGTACGGGAGACCCAGTACTTC. It yields the protein CASGPGTGVRETQYF.

A few counts support this clone. The chain is built from TRBV11-1 and TRBJ2-1, with D uncertain. The germline V gene encodes CDR1 SGHAT and CDR2 FQDESV (reference sequence). The CDR3 sequence is 13 residues long. Trimming cost V 4 bases and J 9 bases, with 13 bases left between them. DNA for the CDR3: TGTGCCAGCAGCTCGCGGACCTACGGTGAGCAGTTCTTC. As protein: CASSSRTYGEQFF.

This chain joins TRBV19 and TRBJ2-6; D perhaps matches TRBD1 (7 bases). This CDR3 has 16 residues. The germline CDR1 and CDR2 sequences are LNHDA and SQIVND (reference sequence). V lost 4 bases to trimming and J lost 2 bases, with 12 bases between them. The CDR3 DNA follows: TGTGCCAGTAGTAGCGGGACAGCGCCTGGGGCCAACGTCCTGACTTTC. The encoded protein is CASSSGTAPGANVLTF.

With respect to this clone: At the DNA level, this CDR3 is encoded by other sequences in the same sample as well. The CDR3 DNA sequence: TGCGCCAGCAGCTTGGTCTCTGGGGCCAACGTCCTGACTTTC. It yields the protein CASSLVSGANVLTF. The chain links TRBV5-1 to TRBJ2-6; D gene ambiguous. Germline loops: CDR1 SGHRS, CDR2 YFSETQ. The CDR3 loop spans 14 amino acids. The V end lost 0 bases, the J end lost 0 bases, and 1 base lay between the germline ends.

The chain links TRBV19 to TRBJ1-2; TRBD1 matches at 11 bases. The V segment lost 3 bases and the J segment 5 bases; nucleotides outside the gene matches: 8. Germline V gene sequence: CDR1 LNHDA, CDR2 SQIVND (reference sequence). The length of the CDR3 is 16 residues. This CDR3 is CASSIGGQGAYYGYTF. In DNA, the CDR3 is TGTGCCAGTAGTATCGGAGGACAGGGGGCATATTATGGCTACACCTTC.

This chain uses TRBV28 with TRBJ1-4, with 9 nucleotides matching TRBD1. The CDR3 consists of 14 residues. The junction had 5 bases not matched to a gene; V was cut back by 5 bases and J by 7 bases. Germline V lookup: CDR1 MDHEN, CDR2 SYDVKM. The CDR3 nucleotides read TGTGCCAGCAGTGTACAGGGGGCGCGTGAAAAACTGTTTTTT. Translated, it gives CASSVQGAREKLFF.

This clone turned up a few times. The gene calls are TRBV6-1 and TRBJ2-2, with D possibly called TRBD1 or TRBD2 (5 bases each). Germline V gene data show CDR1 as MNHNS and CDR2 as SASEGT. The CDR3 length is 15 residues. Trimming removed 4 bases from V and 5 bases from J, with 14 bases in between. This CDR3 reads CASSVGVRGTGELFF. Here the CDR3 DNA reads TGTGCCAGCAGTGTGGGGGTGAGAGGAACCGGGGAGCTGTTTTTT.

This clone was observed a handful of times. This chain joins TRBV10-2 and TRBJ2-7, with 7 bases identical to TRBD2. J lost 4 bases, V lost 7 bases, and 10 bases had no gene match. This CDR3 comprises 14 residues. Germline CDR1 reads WSHSY; CDR2 reads SAAADI. The CDR3 loop reads CASKFAGVAYEQYF. CDR3 nucleotides: TGCGCCAGCAAATTCGCGGGAGTGGCGTACGAGCAGTACTTC.

The chain uses TRBV7-8 and TRBJ2-7, with D hard to call. V lost 1 base and J lost 7, with 11 bases in between. The CDR3 loop spans 13 amino acids. Germline V gene data show CDR1 as SGHVS and CDR2 as FQNEAQ. In nucleotides, the CDR3 is TGTGCCAGCAGCTTAGGGACGGCCTTTGAGCAGTACTTC. Its translation: CASSLGTAFEQYF.

This clone was recorded once. The chain carries TRBV6-1 and TRBJ1-1; D gene ambiguous. The V end was cut by 4 bases, the J end by 1 base, with 7 bases between. Per the germline V gene, CDR1 is MNHNS and CDR2 is SASEGT. CDR3 size: 13 residues. This CDR3 reads CASSVTANTEAFF. CDR3 nucleotide sequence: TGTGCCAGCAGTGTAACAGCGAACACTGAAGCTTTCTTT.